These 26 T cell receptor beta chains originate from one sample sequenced in a study of blood T cells in healthy people across ages. Next came a second PCR, run for about 7 to 12 cycles, which used a sample-barcoded 5' primer along with a J-beta primer mix. TCRdb re-called the 5' RACE reads with MiXCR, one entry per CDR3 protein. Counted here are 1 million or so distinct CDR3 sequences, roughly 24% occurring once; the ten biggest clones make up approximately 0.75%. These data were also reused for a study on T cells of mothers and their children.

The sample taken for sequencing was blood. These receptors came from a girl aged 2 to 9 in good health.

A remark on this clonotype: One end of the junction does not line up with germline, which may come from a read error. This chain connects TRBV28 to TRBJ2-5; D uncertain. Looked up from germline, CDR1 is MDHEN and CDR2 is SYDVKM. This CDR3 is 12 amino acids long. The CDR3 nucleotides read TGTGACAGCAGTCCCTCACGGGAGACCCAGTACTTC. It is translated as CDSSPSRETQYF.

This clonotype has only a few counts. The chain joins TRBV29-1 to TRBJ2-1; 16 bases are a match to TRBD2. This CDR3 region has 12 residues. CDR1 and CDR2 from the germline V gene are SQVTM and ANQGSEA. V was clipped by 3 bases and J by 16 bases; unmatched bases: 3. The CDR3 is CSVEGLAGGPFF. CDR3 DNA sequence: TGCAGCGTTGAGGGACTAGCGGGAGGGCCTTTCTTC.

V gene TRBV7-2 combines with J gene TRBJ1-1; no firm D call. The CDR3 runs 14 residues. Trimming removed 2 bases at V and 0 bases at J, with 7 bases between. Germline CDR1 is SGHTA and CDR2 is FQGNSA. In nucleotides, the CDR3 is TGTGCCAGCAGCTTAAAGGACCTGAACACTGAAGCTTTCTTT. Protein sequence: CASSLKDLNTEAFF. The full variable domain, with the rest looked up from reference TRBV7-2 and TRBJ1-1, is GAGVSQSPSNKVTEKGKDVELRCDPISGHTALYWYRQSLGQGLEFLIYFQGNSAPDKSGLPSDRFSAERTGGSVSTLTIQRTQQEDSAVYLCASSLKDLNTEAFFGQGTRLTVV.

There are many counts of this clonotype. The chain has TRBV20-1 and TRBJ2-1; D possibly corresponds to TRBD2 (6 bases). Germline CDR1 DFQATT, CDR2 SNEGSKA (reference sequence). The V end was cut by 3 bases, the J end by 9 bases, with 18 bases between. The CDR3 totals 14 residues. DNA for the CDR3: TGCAGTGCTAGGGGGGGAAACTTAGGCATTGAGCAGTTCTTC. It yields the protein CSARGGNLGIEQFF.

This clonotype was detected only a few times. The junction shows a germline mismatch at one end, possibly a read error. The V and J genes are TRBV7-7 and TRBJ2-1, with D tentatively TRBD1 or TRBD2 (5 bases each). Germline assignment: CDR1 SSHAT and CDR2 FNYEAQ (reference sequence). The length of the CDR3 is 13 residues. The CDR3 spells CASSLGTGYEQFF. Here the CDR3 DNA reads TGTGCTAGCAGTTTGGGGACGGGCTATGAGCAGTTCTTC.

This chain connects TRBV2 to TRBJ2-2; D remains ambiguous. The V end was cut by 4 bases, the J end by 0 bases, with 12 bases between. In germline, CDR1 is SNHLY, CDR2 FYNNEI. The CDR3 is 16 residues long. CDR3 in amino acids: CASSVVAAANTGELFF. DNA for the CDR3: TGTGCCAGCAGTGTCGTTGCGGCCGCGAACACCGGGGAGCTGTTTTTT. The whole variable domain, filled in from reference TRBV2 and TRBJ2-2, reads EPEVTQTPSHQVTQMGQEVILRCVPISNHLYFYWYRQILGQKVEFLVSFYNNEISEKSEIFDDQFSVERPDGSNFTLKIRSTKLEDSAMYFCASSVVAAANTGELFFGEGSRLTVL.

CDR3 DNA sequence: TGCGCCAGCAGCCAAGGGGTCACGGGGACCTACGAGCAGTACTTC. Translated, it gives CASSQGVTGTYEQYF. The V call is TRBV4-3, the J call TRBJ2-7; TRBD2 is a possible D gene (5 bases). CDR3 length equals 15 residues. The ends were cut back, 1 base at V and 2 bases at J, with 12 bases in the middle. The germline V gene encodes CDR1 LGHNA and CDR2 YSLEER.

This clonotype was seen a few times. V and J are TRBV7-9 and TRBJ2-3; no clear D. CDR1 is SEHNR, CDR2 FQNEAQ, per germline (reference sequence). This CDR3 has 16 residues. Trimming took 1 base from V and 0 from J, leaving 11 bases between them. CDR3 DNA sequence: TGTGCCAGCAGCTTAGGCGGAGCAGCTAGCACAGATACGCAGTATTTT. Translating it yields CASSLGGAASTDTQYF.

This clonotype was seen more than once but under ten times. This chain links TRBV3-1 with TRBJ2-5; TRBD1 aligns across 7 bases. J was trimmed by 5 bases and V by 7 bases; bases with no gene match: 10. The CDR3 consists of 14 residues. Germline loops: CDR1 LGHDT, CDR2 YNNKEL (reference sequence). The CDR3 DNA follows: TGTGCCAGCACCTGGACAGGCAGAGGGGAGACCCAGTACTTC. Amino acids: CASTWTGRGETQYF.

V gene TRBV29-1 combines with J gene TRBJ2-1; 8 bases agree with TRBD2. The J segment lost 7 bases and the V segment lost 1 base, leaving 9 bases of the junction unmatched. The CDR3 is 15 residues long. In germline, CDR1 is SQVTM, CDR2 ANQGSEA. CDR3 nucleotides: TGCAGCGTTGAAGCCAGTTTTGCTAGCGGGAATGAGCAGTTCTTC. It translates to CSVEASFASGNEQFF.

The chain recombines TRBV10-3 with TRBJ2-5, with D perhaps being TRBD1 or TRBD2 (6 bases each). The better agreement between TRBJ2-7 and the DNA end casts doubt on the J call. Germline loops: CDR1 ENHRY, CDR2 SYGVKD. The CDR3 runs to 13 residues. CDR3 region: CAISEEGGYEQYF. CDR3 nucleotide sequence: TGTGCCATCAGTGAGGAGGGGGGCTACGAGCAGTACTTC.

This clonotype was recorded once. The chain carries TRBV19 and TRBJ2-5, with 10 bases fitting TRBD2. The end of the DNA is better explained by TRBJ2-1, so the J call may be wrong. CDR1 and CDR2 (germline): LNHDA, SQIVND (reference sequence). The CDR3 extends over 15 amino acids. CDR3 amino acids: CASGYERGGPNEQFF. The DNA of the CDR3 is TGTGCCAGTGGGTACGAGCGGGGGGGCCCAAATGAGCAGTTCTTC.

Only a few counts were recorded for this clonotype. The chain is built from TRBV6-4 and TRBJ2-7; possible D gene TRBD1, 5 bases. V was trimmed by 2 bases and J by 3 bases, leaving 11 bases between them. CDR3 length equals 14 residues. The V gene's germline CDR1 is MRHNA and CDR2 SNTAGT. In DNA form, the CDR3 reads TGTGCCAGCAGTGACGGGCCGCAGGGCTACGAGCAGTACTTC. It encodes CASSDGPQGYEQYF.

This clonotype was detected ten times or more. The chain uses TRBV6-5 and TRBJ2-5; 9 nucleotides match TRBD1. The J call is in doubt because the DNA end fits TRBJ2-7 better. This CDR3 comprises 15 residues. Germline V gives CDR1 MNHEY, CDR2 SVGAGI. The CDR3 DNA is TGTGCCAGCAGTTACTCCGGGACAGGGTCCTACGAGCAGTACTTC. Its protein product is CASSYSGTGSYEQYF.

The chain uses TRBV4-1 and TRBJ1-1; D is unclear. Trimming cost V 5 bases and J 1 base, with 20 bases left between them. Germline CDR1 and CDR2: MGHRA and YSYEKL. CDR3 length: 17 residues. The CDR3 sequence: CASSSTWKPEGNTEAFF. As DNA, the CDR3 is TGCGCCAGCAGCTCTACCTGGAAGCCGGAGGGGAACACTGAAGCTTTCTTT.

V gene TRBV5-1 combines with J gene TRBJ2-6; TRBD2 aligns across 8 bases. The CDR3 spans 19 residues. V trimming: 0 bases; J trimming: 4 bases; junction bases outside the gene matches: 12. Per the germline V gene, CDR1 is SGHRS and CDR2 is YFSETQ. The CDR3 loop reads CASSLAHGTRVSGANVLTF. The CDR3 DNA reads TGCGCCAGCAGCTTGGCCCACGGGACTAGGGTGTCGGGGGCCAACGTCCTGACTTTC.

The V call is TRBV20-1, the J call TRBJ2-1; no clear D. The CDR3 has 13 amino acids. Germline V lookup: CDR1 DFQATT, CDR2 SNEGSKA (reference sequence). CDR3 DNA sequence: TGCAGCGGACGAGTTTGGGGCTACAATGAGCAGTTCTTC. It is translated as CSGRVWGYNEQFF.

The count of this clonotype is one. As the CDR3 is not closed by the conserved phenylalanine or tryptophan, this likely results from a read error. No DNA is shown, since the ends of the CDR3 on it are uncertain; the CDR3 is the one TCRdb lists. CDR3 loop: CASSKKDGL. The chain recombines TRBV21-1 with TRBJ2-5. TRBV21-1 represents a pseudogene. With termini counted, the CDR3 has 9 amino acids.

This clonotype has only a few counts. A read error may account for a junction end that differs from germline. The chain is built from TRBV13 and TRBJ1-2; possibly TRBD1 for D (6 bases). Germline lookup yields CDR1 PRHDT and CDR2 FYEKMQ (reference sequence). The CDR3 is 19 residues long. The CDR3 protein is CANSLVAVGGLKKNYGYTF. The CDR3 DNA sequence: TGTGCCAACAGCTTAGTGGCCGTCGGGGGGCTCAAGAAAAACTATGGCTACACCTTC.

The chain's CDR3 is CASSSGGPGSGANVLTF. The CDR3 region has the DNA TGTGCCAGCTCCTCAGGGGGCCCGGGCTCTGGGGCCAACGTCCTGACTTTC. The chain employs TRBV18 and TRBJ2-6, with 8 nucleotides matching TRBD1. The CDR3 consists of 17 residues. CDR1 and CDR2 from the germline V gene are KGHSH and LQKENI. Germline trimming cut 6 bases from V and 0 bases from J; bases unmatched to any gene: 7.

V and J are TRBV4-1 and TRBJ2-2, with 7 bases aligning to TRBD1. Trimming cost V 1 base and J 9 bases; bases outside gene matches: 5. This CDR3 contains 14 residues. The germline gives CDR1 MGHRA, CDR2 YSYEKL. Written as DNA, the CDR3 is TGCGCCAGCAGCCAAGTAGGGGGCGTTCGGGAGCTGTTTTTT. This encodes CASSQVGGVRELFF.

The chain uses TRBV12-3 or TRBV12-4 and TRBJ2-1; TRBD2 matches at 8 bases. The CDR3 loop spans 16 amino acids. Trimming cost V 4 bases and J 5 bases; bases outside gene matches: 10. The CDR3 nucleotides are TGTGCCAGCAGTTCGGGAGGGGGGGTAGAGGACAATGAGCAGTTCTTC. Translated: CASSSGGGVEDNEQFF.

The chain employs TRBV7-3 and TRBJ1-2; D is perhaps TRBD1 (6 bases). V dropped 4 bases and J dropped 6 bases, with 15 bases sitting between them. The CDR3 length is 14 residues. Looked up from germline, CDR1 is SGHTA and CDR2 is FQGTGA. The DNA of the CDR3 is TGTGCCAGCAGCTCCGGGGGGGCAGCGCATGGCTACACCTTC. It translates to CASSSGGAAHGYTF.

In its sample, this clonotype was seen a few times. The V gene is TRBV2, the J gene TRBJ2-1, with D hard to call. Per the germline V gene, CDR1 is SNHLY and CDR2 is FYNNEI. V lost 11 bases and J lost 0, with 11 bases in between. The CDR3 consists of 13 residues. The CDR3 loop reads CAGTFPSYNEQFF. The CDR3 coding sequence is TGTGCCGGAACTTTCCCCTCCTACAATGAGCAGTTCTTC.

The sample holds a few counts of this clonotype. The chain joins TRBV20-1 to TRBJ1-2; D is undetermined. Trimming left V 1 base short and J 4 bases short, with 13 bases between. Germline CDR1 is DFQATT and CDR2 is SNEGSKA (reference sequence). This CDR3 region has 14 residues. The CDR3 here is CSARVGSSRYGYTF. The CDR3 nucleotides are TGCAGTGCTAGAGTAGGCAGTTCGCGCTATGGCTACACCTTC.

J is TRBJ1-2 and V is TRBV7-9, with D maybe TRBD1 (6 bases). Between the trimmed V and J ends, which lost 2 bases and 8 bases, there was a span of 12 bases. Germline CDR1 SEHNR, CDR2 FQNEAQ (reference sequence). This CDR3 is built from 13 residues. In DNA form, the CDR3 reads TGTGCCAGCAGCTTATCAGGGGCGCGAGGCTACACCTTC. It specifies CASSLSGARGYTF.